These T cell receptor beta chains were read from a single sample in a study of blood T cell repertoires in COVID-19. Only in-frame clones appear in the TCRdb table, and some are missing; sequencing was by immunoSEQ multiplex PCR. The table shows 270,000 or so clones, with approximately 89% occurring only once. The sample comprised peripheral blood. The receptors shown here come from a man between 40 and 49 years old with active or convalescent COVID-19. Each CDR3 is given without its conserved first and last residue.

TRBV6-5 ASRERLYGYT
TRBV5-8 ASSLYLPSGYNEQF
TRBV9 ASSAFDRAQGNYGYT
TRBV5-6 ASSLKGVDDEQF
TRBV6-1 ASSEDARGSNYGYT
TRBV2 ASSEGRGGSNQPQH
TRBV6-5 ASKRTGVNQPQH
TRBV4-1 ASSQPTGTYGYT
TRBV30 AWSWGQNYGYT
TRBV11-2 ASSFFPVMNTEAF
TRBV14 ASSPVGATVAF
TRBV11-2 ASSLAVTAPYGYT
TRBV29-1 SGIRDSSYEQY
TRBV9 ASSARHYNEQF
TRBV9 ASSVGSTSGSGEQY
TRBV30 AWSVQAGELF
TRBV2 ASNPTGALNQPQH
TRBV27 ASSFRGAGGYT
TRBV5-1 ASSLGHQTYNEQF
TRBV7-6 ASSTSSGNTIY
TRBV21-1 ASSKARAEDSPLST
TRBV7-2 ASSPPGLVIYEQY
TRBV27 ASSLSRRGGYT
TRBV7-6 ASSLGQGGQPQH
TRBV25-1 ASRTQGRNTEAF
TRBV2 ASGGTGYNEQF
TRBV11-2 ASSFPALPLAGVYNEQF
TRBV30 AWSLRDRGRIFSNQPQH
TRBV9 ASSFGAVDNSPLH
TRBV19 ATSSPPAGLVTGELF
TRBV6-1 ASSGSGTILSYNEQF
TRBV7-3 ASSSQGTSFADTQY
TRBV24-1 ATSDLPGGADGYT
TRBV9 ASSFGREQF
TRBV3-1/TRBV3-2 ASSQDLREGNEQF
TRBV5-8 ASSLVGFEVATYEQY
TRBV7-9 ASSLMTGNTEAF
TRBV3-1/TRBV3-2 ASSPTGGSQPQH
TRBV6-6 ASSLASGVSNTGELF
TRBV3-1/TRBV3-2 ASSQDLGGSDEKLF
TRBV28 ASEGGDQPQH
TRBV4-1 ASSPELYPSQPQH
TRBV5-6 ASRERGLAGTAETQY
TRBV5-4 ASSLVLGGGIDTQY
TRBV7-8 ASSPGQPNEKLF